The 16 T cell receptor beta chains below all came from one sample that was sequenced in a study of beta chain features in type 1 diabetes. These receptors have no identified antigens. Study-wide results and caveats: Researchers report that Type 1 diabetes patients had moderately but significantly shorter TCRB CDR3s across all four CD4+ subsets.

Investigators reverse transcribed all isolated RNA, so they sequenced expressed TCRB transcripts. TCRdb's copy holds only in-frame clones and misses some; the assay was immunoSEQ multiplex PCR. The sample gives a few hundred thousand clones, 9.6% of which show up once; about 0.6% is in the top ten. Input material: central memory CD4+ T cells from blood. All receptors come from a man aged 25 to 45 with type 1 diabetes.

This clone was found a few times. The chain is built from TRBV5-5 and TRBJ2-3, with 9 nucleotides matching TRBD1. The CDR3 runs 14 residues. Germline V gene lookup returns CDR1 SGHKS and CDR2 YYEKEE (reference sequence). The trim removed 4 bases at V and 0 bases at J, leaving 0 bases unmatched. The CDR3 spells CASSGTGSTDTQYF. DNA for the CDR3: TGTGCCAGCAGCGGGACAGGGAGCACAGATACGCAGTATTTT.

This clone was counted at least ten times. The chain combines TRBV28 with TRBJ2-1; 10 bases are a match to TRBD2. Germline values: CDR1 MDHEN, CDR2 SYDVKM. With V trimmed by 6 bases and J by 8 bases, 10 bases remained unmatched. The length of the CDR3 is 15 residues. DNA of the CDR3: TGTGCCAGCAGCCGAGGGGCTAGCGGGAGCGATGAGCAGTTCTTC. It codes for CASSRGASGSDEQFF.

This clone was picked up one time. The sample has other DNA sequences that encode this CDR3 too. The chain combines TRBV6-5 with TRBJ2-7; perhaps TRBD1 as D (5 bases). Trimming removed 5 bases at V and 3 bases at J, with 5 bases between. The length of the CDR3 is 11 residues. Germline CDR1 is MNHEY and CDR2 is SVGAGI. CDR3 DNA sequence: TGTGCCAGCAGTGACAGCTACGAGCAGTACTTC. This sequence encodes CASSDSYEQYF.

This clone was observed at least ten times. V usage is TRBV25-1 and J usage is TRBJ2-7; D ambiguous. The germline V gene has CDR1 MGHDK and CDR2 SYGVNS. This CDR3 has 12 amino acids. V was cut by 8 bases and J by 7 bases, with 15 bases left in between. CDR3 in DNA: TGTGCCAGCTCACGCCCCCCCGGGGAGCAGTACTTC. This gives the protein CASSRPPGEQYF.

The rearrangement joins TRBV10-3 to TRBJ2-5, with 8 nucleotides matching TRBD1. Trimming removed 11 bases from V and 1 base from J; junction bases left unmatched: 9. Germline V gene data show CDR1 as ENHRY and CDR2 as SYGVKD. This CDR3 has 14 residues. The CDR3 protein is CAARPGQGQETQYF. The CDR3, as DNA: TGTGCCGCTCGGCCTGGACAGGGCCAAGAGACCCAGTACTTC.

This clone has ten or more counts. CDR3 protein: CASSRLAVNNEQFF. The CDR3 nucleotides are TGTGCCAGCAGTCGACTAGCGGTAAACAATGAGCAGTTCTTC. V gene TRBV7-2 combines with J gene TRBJ2-1, with TRBD2 matching 9 bases. The CDR3 is 14 residues long. The V gene end was trimmed by 6 bases and the J gene end by 5 bases; junction bases not matched to a gene: 5. Germline-derived CDR1 and CDR2 are SGHTA and FQGNSA.

This clone turned up a few times. Other DNA variants within this sample encode the same CDR3. The chain combines TRBV29-1 with TRBJ1-1, with D unclear. The CDR3 length is 12 residues. From germline, CDR1 is SQVTM and CDR2 ANQGSEA. V lost 3 bases, J lost 4 bases, and 9 bases lay in between. The CDR3, as DNA: TGCAGCGTTGATTCAGGTGGCACTGAAGCTTTCTTT. Encoded protein: CSVDSGGTEAFF.

This clone was seen a few times. The CDR3 DNA follows: TGTGCCTCCCTGTTGCGGGCGAACACCGGGGAGCTGTTTTTT. It codes for CASLLRANTGELFF. This chain uses TRBV11-1 with TRBJ2-2; perhaps TRBD2 as D (5 bases). The germline V and J ends were trimmed by 11 bases and 0 bases, with 13 bases remaining between them. The CDR3 is 14 amino acids. Looked up from germline, CDR1 is SGHAT and CDR2 is FQDESV (reference sequence).

There are a few counts of this clone. The CDR3 is CASSDHPRTEAFF. The CDR3 region has the DNA TGTGCCAGCAGTGACCATCCCAGGACTGAAGCTTTCTTT. This rearrangement joins TRBV6-1 to TRBJ1-1; D is uncertain. The germline V and J ends were trimmed by 3 bases and 5 bases, with 10 bases remaining between them. The CDR3 extends over 13 amino acids. The germline V gene has CDR1 MNHNS and CDR2 SASEGT.

The chain is built from TRBV7-2 and TRBJ2-5; D gene unclear. Trimming took 3 bases from V and 4 from J, leaving 12 bases between them. Germline V CDR1 and CDR2: SGHTA, FQGNSA. The CDR3 length is 14 residues. CDR3 coding DNA: TGTGCCAGCAGCTTCCAGTCGCAGACAGAGACCCAGTACTTC. It translates to CASSFQSQTETQYF.

There are a few counts of this clone. The rearrangement joins TRBV4-1 to TRBJ2-1; D is undetermined. Germline CDR1 MGHRA, CDR2 YSYEKL. The CDR3 sequence is 16 residues long. The V gene lost 1 base and the J gene lost 1 base, with 11 bases spanning the gap. Here the CDR3 DNA reads TGCGCCAGCAGCCAAGGCCCGGGCCGATCCTACAATGAGCAGTTCTTC. It specifies CASSQGPGRSYNEQFF.

The V and J genes are TRBV11-2 and TRBJ2-3; 7 bases map to TRBD2. CDR3 length equals 16 residues. J lost 1 base, V lost 5 bases, and 9 bases had no gene match. The V gene's germline CDR1 is SGHAT and CDR2 FQNNGV. The CDR3 sequence is CASSLRSGIGTDTQYF. CDR3 coding DNA: TGTGCCAGCAGCCTGAGGAGCGGGATTGGCACAGATACGCAGTATTTT.

The chain combines TRBV11-2 with TRBJ2-2; 10 bases match TRBD1. V shed 5 bases and J 7 bases; nucleotides not matched to a gene: 10. Per germline, CDR1 SGHAT and CDR2 FQNNGV. The CDR3 loop spans 16 amino acids. The CDR3: CASSKYDRGLDGELFF. CDR3 bases: TGTGCCAGCAGCAAGTACGACAGGGGGCTTGACGGGGAGCTGTTTTTT.

This clone has just a few counts. The chain is built from TRBV5-4 and TRBJ1-2, with TRBD1 matching over 8 bases. The V gene end was trimmed by 4 bases and the J gene end by 2 bases; junction bases not matched to a gene: 7. CDR1 SGHNT and CDR2 YYREEE come from the germline V gene (reference sequence). CDR3 size: 15 residues. For the CDR3, the DNA is TGTGCCAGCAGCCAAGGACAGGGCAACAACTATGGCTACACCTTC. Its translation: CASSQGQGNNYGYTF.

In this sample, this clone turned up once. The chain combines TRBV11-3 with TRBJ2-3; 9 bases are a match to TRBD2. Germline V gives CDR1 SGHNT, CDR2 YENEEA. The CDR3 extends over 18 amino acids. After removal of 5 bases from V and 0 bases from J, the junction contained 12 bases not matched to a gene. CDR3 amino acids: CASSPRGLADTSTDTQYF. CDR3 sequence (DNA): TGTGCCAGCAGCCCACGGGGACTAGCAGATACTAGCACAGATACGCAGTATTTT.

This clone was found a few times. The V call is TRBV7-2, the J call TRBJ2-1, with D possibly TRBD2 on 6 matching bases. This CDR3 contains 15 residues. The V gene's germline CDR1 is SGHTA and CDR2 FQGNSA. Trimming cost V 5 bases and J 6 bases, with 17 bases left between them. The CDR3 loop reads CASSPAGVGGNEQFF. The CDR3 coding sequence is TGTGCCAGCAGCCCTGCCGGGGTGGGAGGCAATGAGCAGTTCTTC. Full variable domain (missing parts from reference TRBV7-2 and TRBJ2-1): GAGVSQSPSNKVTEKGKDVELRCDPISGHTALYWYRQSLGQGLEFLIYFQGNSAPDKSGLPSDRFSAERTGGSVSTLTIQRTQQEDSAVYLCASSPAGVGGNEQFFGPGTRLTVL.